This T cell receptor (beta chain) came from a study of regulatory T cells in long-lasting Graves disease. Background on the study: Patients met the persistent Graves' disease definition after over 5 years of antithyroid drugs with positive TSH receptor antibodies. Study-wide points: Relative to newly diagnosed Graves' patients, persistent ones had lower TCR diversity. There were preferences for TRBV28, TRBJ1-2 and TRBJ2-5 in persistent disease. With 2,741 shared public clonotypes, persistent patients exceeded new patients, who shared about a thousand.

This clonotype was counted between two and nine times. Antigen: not known. Time point here: persistent/refractory GD, antithyroid drugs over 5 years with positive TRAb. PBMC RNA was the source of the TCR library. Germline V lookup: CDR1 SGHDN, CDR2 FVKESK. The CDR3 has 15 residues. Germline trimming cut 7 bases from V and 5 bases from J; bases unmatched to any gene: 10. Construction of TCR beta libraries relied on iRepertoire HTBI primers and on Arm-PCR targeting CDR3 regions. TCRdb re-derived calls from the multiplex PCR reads in MiXCR, one entry per CDR3 protein. The sample has 400,000 to 600,000 distinct CDR3 sequences, 20% to 25% seen once.

The TCR comes from a female donor with Graves disease. The chain joins TRBV14 to TRBJ1-2; 10 bases map to TRBD1. This sample comprised peripheral blood mononuclear cells (PBMCs), obtained when the disease was refractory, from a patient treated with antithyroid drugs. CDR3 residues: CASIILTGGAYGYTF. DNA of the CDR3: TGTGCCAGCATCATCCTGACAGGGGGCGCGTATGGCTACACCTTC.